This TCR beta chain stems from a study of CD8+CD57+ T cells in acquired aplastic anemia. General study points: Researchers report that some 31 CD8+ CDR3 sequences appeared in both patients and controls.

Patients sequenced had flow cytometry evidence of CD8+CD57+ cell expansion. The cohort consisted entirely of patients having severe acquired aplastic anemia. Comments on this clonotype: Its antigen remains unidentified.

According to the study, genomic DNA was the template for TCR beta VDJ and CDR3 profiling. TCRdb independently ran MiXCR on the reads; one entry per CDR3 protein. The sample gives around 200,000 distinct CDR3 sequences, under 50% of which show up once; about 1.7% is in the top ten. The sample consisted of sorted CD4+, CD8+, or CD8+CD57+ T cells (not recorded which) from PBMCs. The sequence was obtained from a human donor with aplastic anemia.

The DNA of the CDR3 is TGCAGCGATAAGGACAGTTCTAACTATGGCTACACCTTC. Its protein product is CSDKDSSNYGYTF. This chain connects TRBV29-1 to TRBJ1-2, with D possibly matching TRBD1 (6 bases). V was shortened by 7 bases and J by 0 bases, with 12 bases between the two germline ends. Looked up from germline, CDR1 is SQVTM and CDR2 is ANQGSEA. The CDR3 consists of 13 residues.